These T cell receptor beta chains were read from a single sample in a study of tumor-infiltrating lymphocytes in oesophageal squamous cell carcinoma. TCRdb reanalysed the PCR reads using MiXCR and keeps one entry per CDR3 protein. The table records tens of thousands of distinct CDR3 sequences, less than 45% of them present only once. The sample taken for sequencing was esophageal tumor tissue. These receptors were obtained from a male donor with esophageal squamous cell carcinoma. Each CDR3 is given with its conserved first and last residue. The order of the fields is CDR3 protein, V gene.

CDR3aa: CASSPDSTGYTF; v_gene: TRBV18
CDR3aa: CSARDQQETQYF; v_gene: TRBV20-1
CDR3aa: CASIVSGANNEQFF; v_gene: TRBV6-8
CDR3aa: CASTLGGIGTEAFF; v_gene: TRBV14
CDR3aa: CASSLEGWRNTEAFF; v_gene: TRBV7-2
CDR3aa: CASSPTRYSTDTQYF; v_gene: TRBV11-3
CDR3aa: CASSPRMLYEQYF; v_gene: TRBV18
CDR3aa: CASSLTLAVSYNEQFF; v_gene: TRBV7-3
CDR3aa: CASSYYGQGGGGGYTF; v_gene: TRBV5-1
CDR3aa: CASSFGAGTNTGELFF; v_gene: TRBV7-9